The sequence of this T cell receptor beta chain was determined in a study of pediatric ulcerative colitis. This was a survey-level run. Sequencing depth was up to 500,000 reads per sample. TCRdb's table, derived via immunoSEQ multiplex PCR, lists solely in-frame clones and lacks some. In the table there are 17,000 or so clones, around 70% of which are singletons. On this clone: Antigen specificity is unknown.

Overall study results and limits: Acute severe colitis showed lower rectal diversity from clonal expansions.

During colonoscopy, one to two rectal pinch biopsies were collected. The germline CDR1 and CDR2 sequences are SGHNT and YENEEA. CDR3 length equals 12 residues. Between the trimmed V and J ends, which lost 5 bases and 2 bases, there was a span of 6 bases. This TCR came from a girl between 10 and 17 years old with moderate ulcerative colitis. Input material: gut tissue. The chain combines TRBV11-3 with TRBJ2-5; no reliable D call. Written as DNA, the CDR3 is TGTGCCAGCAGCGGGGATCAAGAGACCCAGTACTTC. As protein: CASSGDQETQYF.